These 4 T cell receptor beta chains came from one sample sequenced in a study of Graves' ophthalmopathy and Graves' hyperthyroidism. Amplification from RNA transcripts yielded the TCR beta CDR3 regions. In the first round, RT-PCR was carried out with HTBI primers, and a multiplex PCR formed the second round. TCRdb processed the multiplex PCR reads anew with MiXCR; each CDR3 protein has one entry. The table lists under 800,000 distinct CDR3 sequences, about 20% of them singletons, with around 6.9% in the top ten. The specimen was peripheral blood. Receptors were obtained from a woman aged 18-29 years with stable Graves' hyperthyroidism. Some clones in this sample may be carry-over from other donors' samples.

This clonotype was detected ten times or more. This chain joins TRBV2 and TRBJ2-7, with 8 bases matching TRBD2. The V and J ends lost 4 bases and 0 bases, in that order; junction bases with no gene match: 5. Germline-derived CDR1 and CDR2 are SNHLY and FYNNEI. The CDR3 consists of 15 residues. In DNA form, the CDR3 reads TGTGCCAGCAGTGGGGGACGGGGGGGCTCCTACGAGCAGTACTTC. This translates into CASSGGRGGSYEQYF.

This clonotype came up many times. The chain combines TRBV12-3 or TRBV12-4 with TRBJ2-2, with D perhaps TRBD2 (6 bases). The CDR3 sequence is 16 residues long. V lost 6 bases, J lost 1 base, and 15 bases lay in between. This chain's CDR3 is CASSPTEEGNTGELFF. The CDR3 nucleotides are TGTGCCAGCAGCCCCACTGAGGAGGGGAACACCGGGGAGCTGTTTTTT.

The chain carries TRBV12-3 or TRBV12-4 and TRBJ1-5, with unresolved D. V dropped 6 bases and J dropped 6 bases, with 9 bases sitting between them. This CDR3 contains 12 residues. The CDR3 DNA follows: TGTGCCAGCAGCCGAGAGGGTCAGCCCCAGCATTTT. Amino acid sequence: CASSREGQPQHF.

This clonotype showed up many times. The chain is built from TRBV4-1 and TRBJ2-5; 9 nucleotides align to TRBD1. The ends lost 7 bases at V and 3 bases at J; junction bases unmatched: 12. Germline-derived CDR1 and CDR2 are MGHRA and YSYEKL. The CDR3 is made up of 16 amino acids. DNA of the CDR3: TGCGCCAGCACGCCTGGGTACAGGGGGCAAGAAGAGACCCAGTACTTC. Protein product: CASTPGYRGQEETQYF.